This entry lists 15 T cell receptor beta chains sequenced from one sample in a study of T cell responses to AZD1222 COVID-19 vaccine. Sequencing used immunoSEQ multiplex PCR; TCRdb keeps in-frame clones, though not all of them. Of about 130,000 clones in the sample, approximately 91% were seen once. The sample here was peripheral blood, taken 28 days after the second AZD1222 dose. These receptors were collected from an adult who received the AZD1222 COVID-19 vaccine.

This rearrangement joins TRBV27 to TRBJ2-6; D is uncertain. Trimming removed 8 bases from V and 0 bases from J, with 8 bases in between. CDR3 size: 14 residues. Germline CDR1 MNHEY, CDR2 SMNVEV (reference sequence). The CDR3 DNA sequence: TGTGCCAGCGGATTAGCCTCTGGGGCCAACGTCCTGACTTTC. Amino acids: CASGLASGANVLTF. The entire variable domain, with the rest obtained from reference TRBV27 and TRBJ2-6, is as follows: EAQVTQNPRYLITVTGKKLTVTCSQNMNHEYMSWYRQDPGLGLRQIYYSMNVEVTDKGDVPEGYKVSRKEKRNFPLILESPSPNQTSLYFCASGLASGANVLTFGAGSRLTVL.

This clone was observed a single time. The rearrangement joins TRBV2 to TRBJ2-7; D not resolved. Germline V gene data show CDR1 as SNHLY and CDR2 as FYNNEI. The germline V and J ends were trimmed by 7 bases and 3 bases, with 16 bases remaining between them. The CDR3 extends over 14 amino acids. CDR3 DNA sequence: TGTGCCAGCACGAAACGGGCGACCAACTACGAGCAGTACTTC. Amino acids: CASTKRATNYEQYF.

This chain uses TRBV27 with TRBJ1-3, with D uncertain. V was shortened by 6 bases and J by 4 bases, with 10 bases between the two germline ends. Germline V gives CDR1 MNHEY, CDR2 SMNVEV (reference sequence). This CDR3 has 13 residues. The CDR3 nucleotides read TGTGCCAGCAGACTGACGGCAGGAAACACCATATATTTT. It translates to CASRLTAGNTIYF.

This rearrangement joins TRBV5-1 to TRBJ1-3, with 7 bases aligning to TRBD1. Trimming at V came to 5 bases and at J to 4 bases, leaving 6 bases not matched to a gene. The CDR3 loop spans 14 amino acids. CDR1 and CDR2 (germline): SGHRS, YFSETQ. CDR3 DNA sequence: TGCGCCAGCAGGCTGGACAGGAACGGAAACACCATATATTTT. Its protein is CASRLDRNGNTIYF.

In nucleotides, the CDR3 is TGTGCCAGCAGCCACCTAGGGACAGGGGGAAACACCATATATTTT. Its protein is CASSHLGTGGNTIYF. The chain employs TRBV3-1 (or the pseudogene TRBV3-2) and TRBJ1-3; 9 bases are shared with TRBD1. The CDR3 consists of 15 residues. Germline V gene data show CDR1 as LGHDT and CDR2 as YNNKEL (reference sequence). V was pared by 3 bases and J by 4 bases, with 4 bases of the junction left unmatched.

The rearrangement links TRBV2 to TRBJ2-2, with TRBD1 as a possible D gene (5 bases). The CDR3 is 13 residues long. V dropped 5 bases and J dropped 5 bases, with 9 bases sitting between them. Germline V CDR1 and CDR2: SNHLY, FYNNEI. The CDR3 DNA reads TGTGCCAGCAGTAACCAGGGAACCGGGGAGCTGTTTTTT. The encoded protein is CASSNQGTGELFF.

This clone came up a few times. This chain uses TRBV28 with TRBJ1-1; the D gene is possibly TRBD1 (5 bases). The CDR3 is made up of 13 amino acids. V lost 10 bases to trimming and J lost 0 bases, with 12 bases between them. CDR1 MDHEN and CDR2 SYDVKM come from the germline V gene. The CDR3, as DNA: TGTGCCACCACCGACAGCATGAACACTGAAGCTTTCTTT. This sequence encodes CATTDSMNTEAFF.

This clone was detected only once. V gene TRBV12-3 or TRBV12-4 combines with J gene TRBJ1-4; D is unresolved. Trimming pared 3 bases from V and 9 bases from J, leaving 8 bases between. The CDR3 has 12 residues. CDR3 nucleotides: TGTGCCAGCAGTTTTTCCCCACAAAAACTGTTTTTT. Protein: CASSFSPQKLFF.

In DNA, the CDR3 is TGTGCCAGCAGCGTAGGGGGGAAAAGCGGTGAGCAGTTCTTC. It yields the protein CASSVGGKSGEQFF. The chain links TRBV9 to TRBJ2-1; either TRBD1 or TRBD2 may supply D (5 bases each). Per germline, CDR1 SGDLS and CDR2 YYNGEE. V was cut by 0 bases and J by 9 bases, with 13 bases left in between. This CDR3 comprises 14 residues.

This rearrangement joins TRBV6-5 to TRBJ2-7, with 8 bases lining up with TRBD1. This CDR3 is built from 14 residues. V gave up 4 bases and J gave up 3 bases; unmatched junction bases: 5. Germline CDR1 and CDR2: MNHEY and SVGAGI. The CDR3 nucleotides are TGTGCCAGCAGTTTCTACAGGGGGTACTACGAGCAGTACTTC. Its translation: CASSFYRGYYEQYF.

The chain couples TRBV19 to TRBJ1-2; 9 positions match TRBD1. The junction had 7 bases not matched to a gene; V was cut back by 7 bases and J by 4 bases. CDR1 and CDR2 from the germline V gene are LNHDA and SQIVND (reference sequence). This CDR3 is built from 14 residues. The CDR3 region is CASTTGGVFYGYTF. The CDR3 DNA reads TGTGCCAGTACTACAGGGGGCGTCTTCTATGGCTACACCTTC.

This sequence joins TRBV6-1 and TRBJ1-1, with a tentative D call TRBD1 (5 bases). Germline V gene data show CDR1 as MNHNS and CDR2 as SASEGT. The CDR3 consists of 14 residues. Trimming stripped 0 bases from V and 6 bases from J, with 11 bases between. CDR3 nucleotide sequence: TGTGCCAGCAGTGAAGCTTGGGGGGTCTCTGAAGCTTTCTTT. This gives the protein CASSEAWGVSEAFF.

The chain joins TRBV7-9 to TRBJ1-3; possible D gene TRBD1, 5 bases. The CDR3 has 15 residues. Germline V lookup: CDR1 SEHNR, CDR2 FQNEAQ (reference sequence). The germline V and J ends were trimmed by 5 bases and 0 bases, with 11 bases remaining between them. CDR3 in DNA: TGTGCCAGCAGCCCCGGGGCGAGCTCTGGAAACACCATATATTTT. Encoded protein: CASSPGASSGNTIYF. The full variable domain, completed using reference TRBV7-9 and TRBJ1-3, is DTGVSQNPRHKITKRGQNVTFRCDPISEHNRLYWYRQTLGQGPEFLTYFQNEAQLEKSRLLSDRFSAERPKGSFSTLEIQRTEQGDSAMYLCASSPGASSGNTIYFGEGSWLTVV.

This clone is a singleton in its sample. The V call is TRBV5-1, the J call TRBJ2-1; the D gene is possibly TRBD2 (6 bases). CDR3 length: 15 residues. Looked up from germline, CDR1 is SGHRS and CDR2 is YFSETQ. Deletions cut 0 bases from V and 8 bases from J, with 15 bases between. CDR3 coding DNA: TGCGCCAGCAGCTTGGCTCACGGAGGGGTCGATGAGCAGTTCTTC. This codes for CASSLAHGGVDEQFF.

This rearrangement joins TRBV2 to TRBJ1-2; 7 nucleotides agree with TRBD1. V dropped 3 bases and J dropped 2; count of bases not matched to a gene: 6. The V gene's germline CDR1 is SNHLY and CDR2 FYNNEI. The CDR3 contains 15 residues. CDR3: CASSERQGENYGYTF. CDR3 coding DNA: TGTGCCAGCAGTGAGCGGCAGGGGGAGAACTATGGCTACACCTTC.